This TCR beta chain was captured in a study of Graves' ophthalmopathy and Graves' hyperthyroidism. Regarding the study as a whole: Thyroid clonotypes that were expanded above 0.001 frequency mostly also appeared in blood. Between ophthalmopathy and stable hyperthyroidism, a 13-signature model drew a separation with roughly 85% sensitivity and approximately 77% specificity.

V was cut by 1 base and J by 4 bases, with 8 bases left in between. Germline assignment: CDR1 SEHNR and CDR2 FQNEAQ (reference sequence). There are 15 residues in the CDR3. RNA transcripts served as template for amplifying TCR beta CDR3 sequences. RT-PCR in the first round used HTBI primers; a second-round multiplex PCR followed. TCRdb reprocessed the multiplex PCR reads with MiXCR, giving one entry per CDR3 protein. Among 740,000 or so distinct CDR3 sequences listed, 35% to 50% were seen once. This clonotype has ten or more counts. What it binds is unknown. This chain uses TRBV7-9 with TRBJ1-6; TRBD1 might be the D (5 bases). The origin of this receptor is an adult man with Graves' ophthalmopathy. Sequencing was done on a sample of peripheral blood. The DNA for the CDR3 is TGTGCCAGCAGCTTAGGGTCAGGGTATAATTCACCCCTCCACTTT. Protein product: CASSLGSGYNSPLHF.